Here is one T cell receptor beta chain with its context. This specimen comes from a study of control samples from healthy donors and cancer patients. Data came from immunoSEQ multiplex PCR; TCRdb stores just in-frame clones and leaves some out. The sample has around 150,000 clones; almost 90% are singletons. The CDR3 runs 14 residues. Trimming shortened V by 4 bases and J by 4 bases, and 12 bases separated the two germline ends. CDR1 and CDR2 (germline): LGHNA, YNFKEQ. Sequencing input: blood. V gene TRBV4-2 combines with J gene TRBJ2-3; D is ambiguous. The sequence came from a man aged 18 to 35 in good health. The chain's CDR3 is CASSRRTGPDTQYF. The CDR3 DNA sequence: TGTGCCAGCAGCCGACGGACGGGCCCAGATACGCAGTATTTT.